A selection of T cell receptor beta chains follows, all from one sample in a study of T cell clones after liver transplantation. TCRdb's table, derived via immunoSEQ multiplex PCR, lists solely in-frame clones and lacks some. The repertoire has about 21,000 clones, approximately 93% of them found once; the top ten carry 25%. Sample: CD8+ T cells from blood, taken about 27 months after liver transplant. These receptors were collected from a human patient who received a liver transplant. Some of these T cells may belong to the graft donor. Each CDR3 is given with its conserved first and last residue. Each record gives: J gene, clone size, D gene, V gene, CDR3 DNA, CDR3 protein. D genes are given only for firm matches. Rows may omit the clone size; those that give it use once, few, many or a size class.

>TRBJ2-5|-|TRBD2|TRBV29-1
TGCAGCGTTGAACACGCCCAGGGGACTAGCGTTTCTCAAGAGACCCAGTACTTC
CSVEHAQGTSVSQETQYF
>TRBJ2-7|-|TRBD1|TRBV5-6
TGTGCCAGCAGACCTACCGGGACAGCCTACGAGCAGTACTTC
CASRPTGTAYEQYF
>TRBJ2-3|-|-|TRBV28
TGTGCCAGCAGTTCCGACCGTGACAGGTTCACAGATACGCAGTATTTT
CASSSDRDRFTDTQYF
>TRBJ2-7|-|TRBD1|TRBV7-9
TGTGCCAGCAGGGGGGACAGGCCCACCGAGCAGTACTTC
CASRGDRPTEQYF
>TRBJ2-3|-|TRBD2|TRBV6-6
TGTGCCAGCAAAGAGCTAGCGGGACTCACAGATACGCAGTATTTT
CASKELAGLTDTQYF
>TRBJ1-1|-|-|TRBV7-9
TGTGCCAGCGTCACAGCGGGGGGGCCCATGAACACTGAAGCTTTCTTT
CASVTAGGPMNTEAFF
>TRBJ1-1|-|-|TRBV2
TGTGCCAGCAGTGAAGCCAGGTGGGCAGTGAACACTGAAGCTTTCTTT
CASSEARWAVNTEAFF
>TRBJ2-1|-|-|TRBV9
TGTGCCAGCAGCGTAGCTACGGCTGAATCAGATAATGAGCAGTTCTTC
CASSVATAESDNEQFF
>TRBJ2-1|-|-|TRBV19
TGTGCCAGTAGTATAGAGGGGACGGCCTACAATGAGCAGTTCTTC
CASSIEGTAYNEQFF
>TRBJ2-7|-|-|TRBV6-5
TGTGCCAGCAGCTACCAGAAGACAGGAGTCTGGCAGTACTTC
CASSYQKTGVWQYF
>TRBJ1-1|-|-|TRBV5-1
TGCGCCAGCAGCGGAGACAGGTATCCGACTGAAGCTTTCTTT
CASSGDRYPTEAFF
>TRBJ2-3|-|-|TRBV19
TGTGCCAGTAGTCTTAATCCGGGACCCTCTTGGGTCACAGATACGCAGTATTTT
CASSLNPGPSWVTDTQYF
>TRBJ2-3|once|TRBD2|TRBV13
TGTGCCAGCAGCTCAAGGACTAGCGGGAGCGCACCTAGCACAGATACGCAGTATTTT
CASSSRTSGSAPSTDTQYF
>TRBJ2-2|-|-|TRBV2
TGTGCCAGCAGTGCACCGGGCGTAGATACCGGGGAGCTGTTTTTT
CASSAPGVDTGELFF
>TRBJ2-7|once|TRBD2|TRBV7-8
TGTGCCAGCAGCCAGACTAGCGGGGGCTCCTACGAGCAGTACTTC
CASSQTSGGSYEQYF
>TRBJ1-1|-|-|TRBV7-6
TGTGCCAGCAGCTTAGAGGTGAACACTGAAGCTTTCTTT
CASSLEVNTEAFF
>TRBJ1-3|once|TRBD1|TRBV6-6
TGTGCCAGCAGTCGGGACAGGGCCTCGGGAAACACCATATATTTT
CASSRDRASGNTIYF
>TRBJ2-2|-|TRBD1|TRBV29-1
TGCAGCGTAGCTGGACAGGGGGTAGTCGGATTAACCGGGGAGCTGTTTTTT
CSVAGQGVVGLTGELFF
>TRBJ2-7|-|TRBD2|TRBV5-1
TGCGCCAGCAGCTTGTCGCGGGAGAGGGCCTACGAGCAGTACTTC
CASSLSRERAYEQYF
>TRBJ1-1|-|-|TRBV10-2
TGCGCCACATCCGATTTACTTGGGACCACTGAAGCTTTCTTT
CATSDLLGTTEAFF
>TRBJ2-7|once|TRBD2|TRBV25-1
TGTGCCAGCAGTGACCCCCTAGCGGGTACCTACGAGCAGTACTTC
CASSDPLAGTYEQYF
>TRBJ2-1|-|TRBD2|TRBV23-1
TGCGCCAGCAGTCCGGGACTAGCGGGATTAGGGAATGAGCAGTTCTTC
CASSPGLAGLGNEQFF
>TRBJ1-2|few|-|TRBV15
TGTGCCACCACCGAAGACCAGAACTTCTATGGCTACACCTTC
CATTEDQNFYGYTF
>TRBJ2-2|-|-|TRBV6-4
TGTGCCAGCAGTGACTCGGACAACACCGGGGAGCTGTTTTTT
CASSDSDNTGELFF
>TRBJ2-3|-|TRBD1|TRBV2
TGTGCCAGACCCGGCTGGGACAGAGACACAGATACGCAGTATTTT
CARPGWDRDTDTQYF
>TRBJ2-7|-|-|TRBV27
TGTGCCAGCAGAGCGGGCCTCACAAGATACGAGCAGTACTTC
CASRAGLTRYEQYF
>TRBJ2-1|-|TRBD2|TRBV25-1
TGTGCCAGCAGTGAAGGGTATGCGGGAGGATCCTACAATGAGCAGTTCTTC
CASSEGYAGGSYNEQFF
>TRBJ1-2|-|-|TRBV9
TGTGCCAGCAGCGATACGACCGAATCTGGCTACACCTTC
CASSDTTESGYTF
>TRBJ2-7|-|TRBD1|TRBV5-4
TGTGCCAGCAGCTTGGCAATAGGGGGCCCCAACGAGCAGTACTTC
CASSLAIGGPNEQYF
>TRBJ2-4|-|-|TRBV27
TGTGCCAGCAGCCGCAACACTGTAGCCAAAAACATTCAGTACTTC
CASSRNTVAKNIQYF
>TRBJ1-1|-|-|TRBV6-6
TGTGCCAGCAGTTACGGGGAAAGAAGTGAAGCTTTCTTT
CASSYGERSEAFF
>TRBJ2-7|once|-|TRBV30
TGTGCCTGGAGCGGGAATCGGAACGAGCAGTACTTC
CAWSGNRNEQYF
>TRBJ1-1|-|TRBD1|TRBV29-1
TGCAGCGTTGAATTGGGGTGGGGCAGGGGGCCGAACACTGAAGCTTTCTTT
CSVELGWGRGPNTEAFF
>TRBJ2-1|-|TRBD2|TRBV7-8
TGTGCCAGCAGCTCGGGACTACTCTACAATGAGCAGTTCTTC
CASSSGLLYNEQFF
>TRBJ2-3|-|-|TRBV4-3
TGCGCCAGCAGCCAAGATGGGGGTAGCACAGATACGCAGTATTTT
CASSQDGGSTDTQYF
>TRBJ2-1|-|-|TRBV25-1
TGTGCCAACCCTCGGACAGGGACTAGGAATGAGCAGTTCTTC
CANPRTGTRNEQFF
>TRBJ1-2|-|TRBD1|TRBV7-9
TGTGCCAGCAGCCCGGGACAGGGGGCGCGTGGCTACACCTTC
CASSPGQGARGYTF
>TRBJ1-1|-|-|TRBV28
TGTGCCAGCTCGGGACCTCGGGGGGCTAACACTGAAGCTTTCTTT
CASSGPRGANTEAFF
>TRBJ2-1|-|-|TRBV5-1
TGCGCCAGCAGCTGGACCTCCGCCCAGGGCAATGAGCAGTTCTTC
CASSWTSAQGNEQFF
>TRBJ2-2|-|-|TRBV29-1
TGCAGCGTTGATGCCAGGGGGAACACCGGGGAGCTGTTTTTT
CSVDARGNTGELFF
>TRBJ1-2|-|-|TRBV27
TGTGCCAGCAGTTCAACAGGCTGGCTTGAGTATGGCTACACCTTC
CASSSTGWLEYGYTF
>TRBJ1-2|-|-|TRBV6-5
TGTGCCAGCAGTTATGGGGTTGAGTTAGCTAGAACCTTC
CASSYGVELARTF
>TRBJ2-1|-|-|TRBV27
TGTGCCAGCAGTTTATGGGGGAATGAGCAGTTCTTC
CASSLWGNEQFF
>TRBJ1-2|medium-sized|-|TRBV2
TGTGCCAGCAGTGCCAGTGGGTATGGCTACACCTTC
CASSASGYGYTF
>TRBJ2-7|-|TRBD2|TRBV27
TGTGCCAGCAGTTTAAGGACTAGCGGGAGGGACGAGCAGTACTTC
CASSLRTSGRDEQYF
>TRBJ2-2|-|TRBD2|TRBV5-1
TGCGCCAGCAGCTACAAGCGGGAGCCGAACACCGGGGAGCTGTTTTTT
CASSYKREPNTGELFF
>TRBJ2-3|-|TRBD2|TRBV7-2
TGTGCCAGCAGCTTGGGGGATCGGGGAGGGGATACGCAGTATTTT
CASSLGDRGGDTQYF
>TRBJ2-3|-|TRBD1|TRBV27
TGTGCCAGCAGTCTAGGACAGGGCACAGATACGCAGTATTTT
CASSLGQGTDTQYF
>TRBJ1-2|few|TRBD1|TRBV11-3
TGTGCCAGCAGCCCACCGACAGGGGCTAGCTATGGCTACACCTTC
CASSPPTGASYGYTF
>TRBJ2-7|-|-|TRBV12-5
TGTGCTAGTGGTTTGCAGGTGGCGGGGGAGCAGTACTTC
CASGLQVAGEQYF
>TRBJ2-7|-|-|TRBV28
TGTGCCAGCAGTTTTGCTAGCTCCTACGAGCAGTACTTC
CASSFASSYEQYF
>TRBJ2-3|-|TRBD2|TRBV11-1
TGTGCCAGCAGCTTACTAGCGGGGCCCACAGATACGCAGTATTTT
CASSLLAGPTDTQYF
>TRBJ2-1|-|-|TRBV5-6
TGTGCCAGCAGCTTGGGGACTCTACCTGAGCAGTTCTTC
CASSLGTLPEQFF
>TRBJ2-4|-|-|TRBV6-4
TGTGCCAGCAGTGACGGGACCGAGGGGGCCAAAAACATTCAGTACTTC
CASSDGTEGAKNIQYF
>TRBJ1-5|-|-|TRBV28
TGTGCCAGCAGACCCCACAGACAGGAGAACAATCAGCCCCAGCATTTT
CASRPHRQENNQPQHF